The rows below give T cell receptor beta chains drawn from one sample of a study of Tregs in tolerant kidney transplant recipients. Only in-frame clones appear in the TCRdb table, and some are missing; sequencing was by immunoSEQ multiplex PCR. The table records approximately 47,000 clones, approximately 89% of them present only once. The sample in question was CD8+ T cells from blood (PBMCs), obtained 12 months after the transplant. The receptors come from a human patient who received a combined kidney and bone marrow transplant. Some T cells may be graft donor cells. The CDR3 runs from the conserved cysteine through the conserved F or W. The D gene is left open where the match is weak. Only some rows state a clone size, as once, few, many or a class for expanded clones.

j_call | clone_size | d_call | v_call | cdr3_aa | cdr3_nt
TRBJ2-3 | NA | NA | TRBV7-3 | CASSLTGGSEHFRDTQYF | TGTGCCAGCAGCTTAACGGGGGGTAGCGAGCACTTCAGGGATACGCAGTATTTT
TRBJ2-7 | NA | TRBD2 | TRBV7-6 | CASSLFSLAGEWYF | TGTGCCAGCAGCTTGTTTTCACTAGCGGGGGAGTGGTACTTC
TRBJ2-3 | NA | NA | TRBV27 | CASSNTDTQYF | TGTGCCAGCAGCAACACAGATACGCAGTATTTT
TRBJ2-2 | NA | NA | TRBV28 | CASSALSEGTGELFF | TGTGCCAGCAGTGCCCTTAGCGAGGGCACCGGGGAGCTGTTTTTT
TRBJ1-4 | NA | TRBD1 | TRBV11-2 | CASSLGTGGTEKLFF | TGTGCCAGCAGCTTAGGAACAGGGGGCACTGAAAAACTGTTTTTT
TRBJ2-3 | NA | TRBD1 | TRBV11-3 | CASSPTDRASTDTQYF | TGTGCCAGCAGCCCGACTGACAGGGCTAGCACAGATACGCAGTATTTT
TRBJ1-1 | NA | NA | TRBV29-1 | CSVEGRGPEAFF | TGCAGCGTTGAAGGGCGGGGCCCTGAAGCTTTCTTT
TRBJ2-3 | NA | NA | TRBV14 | CASSQGVAADTQYF | TGTGCCAGCAGCCAAGGGGTAGCAGCGGATACGCAGTATTTT
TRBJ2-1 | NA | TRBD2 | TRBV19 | CASSIDRGTTYNEQFF | TGTGCCAGTAGTATAGATCGGGGGACTACATACAATGAGCAGTTCTTC
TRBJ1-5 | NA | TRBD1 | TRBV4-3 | CASSLDRVGQPQHF | TGCGCCAGCAGCCTGGACAGGGTGGGTCAGCCCCAGCATTTT
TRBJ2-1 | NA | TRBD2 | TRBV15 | CATSSLADSYNEQFF | TGTGCCACCAGCAGCCTAGCGGATTCCTACAATGAGCAGTTCTTC
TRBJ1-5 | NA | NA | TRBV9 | CASSGDTNQPQHF | TGTGCCAGCAGCGGGGACACCAATCAGCCCCAGCATTTT
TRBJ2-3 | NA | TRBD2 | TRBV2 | CASYVTSGRVPDTQYF | TGTGCCAGCTACGTTACTAGCGGGAGGGTCCCAGATACGCAGTATTTT
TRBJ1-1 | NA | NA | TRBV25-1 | CASRDDRRAFF | TGTGCCAGCAGGGACGATAGGAGGGCTTTCTTT
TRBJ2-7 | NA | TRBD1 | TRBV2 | CASSEALQWTGTGDYEQYF | TGTGCCAGCAGTGAAGCGCTTCAGTGGACTGGGACAGGGGACTACGAGCAGTACTTC
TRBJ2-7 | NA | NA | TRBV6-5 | CASSYIRGGYEQYF | TGTGCCAGCAGTTACATCAGGGGTGGGTACGAGCAGTACTTC
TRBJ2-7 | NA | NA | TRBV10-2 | CASQVYPYEQYF | TGCGCCAGCCAGGTCTATCCCTACGAGCAGTACTTC
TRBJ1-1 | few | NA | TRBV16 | CASSQYLETEAFF | TGTGCCAGCAGCCAGTATTTAGAAACTGAAGCTTTCTTT
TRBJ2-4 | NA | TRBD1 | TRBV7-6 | CASSSRTGGFGAKNIQYF | TGTGCCAGCAGCTCGCGGACAGGGGGCTTCGGTGCCAAAAACATTCAGTACTTC
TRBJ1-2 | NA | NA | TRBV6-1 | CASSDGLNYGYTF | TGTGCCAGCTCGGATGGACTTAACTATGGCTACACCTTC
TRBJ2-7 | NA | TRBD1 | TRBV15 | CATSRDPDRASEQYF | TGTGCCACCAGCAGAGATCCGGACAGGGCGAGCGAGCAGTACTTC
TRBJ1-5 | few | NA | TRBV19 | CASIGSTRGNQPQHF | TGTGCCAGTATCGGCAGTACCCGGGGCAATCAGCCCCAGCATTTT
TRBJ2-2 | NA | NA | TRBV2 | CASSVIHGSSGELFF | TGTGCCAGCAGTGTGATCCACGGGAGCTCCGGGGAGCTGTTTTTT
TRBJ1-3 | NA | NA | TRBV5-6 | CASNSRRFSGNTIYF | TGTGCCAGCAACTCCCGCAGGTTCTCTGGAAACACCATATATTTT
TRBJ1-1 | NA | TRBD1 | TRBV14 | CASSRTGLNTEAFF | TGTGCCAGCAGCCGGACAGGGCTGAACACTGAAGCTTTCTTT
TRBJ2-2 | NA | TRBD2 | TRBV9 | CASSVYSGGQRRGTGELFF | TGTGCCAGCAGCGTTTATAGCGGGGGGCAACGACGGGGCACCGGGGAGCTGTTTTTT
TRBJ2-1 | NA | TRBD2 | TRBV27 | CASSLIAGGAYNEQFF | TGTGCCAGCAGTCTCATAGCGGGAGGGGCCTACAATGAGCAGTTCTTC
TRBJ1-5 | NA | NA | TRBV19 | CASSVGQWFNQPQHF | TGTGCCAGTAGTGTCGGACAGTGGTTTAATCAGCCCCAGCATTTT
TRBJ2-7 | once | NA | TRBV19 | CASSIGTVSYEQYF | TGTGCCAGTAGTATAGGGACAGTCTCCTACGAGCAGTACTTC
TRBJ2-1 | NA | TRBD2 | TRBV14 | CASRQTSGRAHEQFF | TGTGCCAGCAGACAGACTAGCGGGAGGGCCCATGAGCAGTTCTTC
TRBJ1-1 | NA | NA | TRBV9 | CASSVEGAGLPTGAFF | TGTGCCAGCAGCGTAGAAGGTGCGGGACTCCCTACTGGAGCTTTCTTT